Here is one T cell receptor (beta chain) with its context. The sample comes from a study of blood T cell repertoires in COVID-19. Overall study: The United States, Italy and Spain were the sources of the acute and convalescent COVID-19 samples. T cells, B-cell-depleted T cells, or PBMCs supplied cDNA or gDNA.

This CDR3 has 15 amino acids. Germline V gives CDR1 ENHRY, CDR2 SYGVKD. The V end lost 3 bases, the J end lost 4 bases, and 15 bases lay between the germline ends. Methods used by the authors: The assay estimated nucleated cells by amplifying reference gene primers. Sequencing used immunoSEQ multiplex PCR; TCRdb keeps in-frame clones, though not all of them. Clonal size and the V and J genes are those of that table, whereas D and trimming came from the DNA. This table holds around 41,000 clones, about 88% found once. The chain carries TRBV10-3 and TRBJ1-2; D is perhaps TRBD1 (6 bases). Sequencing input: peripheral blood. This TCR was sampled from a human donor in a cohort sampled during active COVID-19. The CDR3 is CAISDLQGVGYGYTF. CDR3 nucleotide sequence: TGTGCCATCAGTGACCTACAGGGCGTAGGCTATGGCTACACCTTC.